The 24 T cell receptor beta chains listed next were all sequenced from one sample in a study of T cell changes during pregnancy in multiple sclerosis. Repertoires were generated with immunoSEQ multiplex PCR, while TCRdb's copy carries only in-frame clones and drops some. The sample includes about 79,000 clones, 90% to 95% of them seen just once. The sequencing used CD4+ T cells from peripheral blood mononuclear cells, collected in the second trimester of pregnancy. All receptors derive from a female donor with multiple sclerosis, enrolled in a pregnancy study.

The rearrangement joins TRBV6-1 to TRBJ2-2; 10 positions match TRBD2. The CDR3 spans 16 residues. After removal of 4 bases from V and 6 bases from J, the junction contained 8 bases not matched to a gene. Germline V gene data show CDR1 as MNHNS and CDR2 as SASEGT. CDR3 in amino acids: CASSGRSGRGAGELFF. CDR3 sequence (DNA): TGTGCCAGCAGTGGTCGCAGCGGGAGGGGGGCCGGGGAGCTGTTTTTT.

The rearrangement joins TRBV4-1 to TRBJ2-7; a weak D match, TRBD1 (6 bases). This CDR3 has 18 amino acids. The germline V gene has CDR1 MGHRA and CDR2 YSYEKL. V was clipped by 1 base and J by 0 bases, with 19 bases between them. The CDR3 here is CASSQGDRLTLVSYEQYF. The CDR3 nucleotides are TGCGCCAGCAGCCAAGGTGACAGGTTAACCCTTGTCTCCTACGAGCAGTACTTC.

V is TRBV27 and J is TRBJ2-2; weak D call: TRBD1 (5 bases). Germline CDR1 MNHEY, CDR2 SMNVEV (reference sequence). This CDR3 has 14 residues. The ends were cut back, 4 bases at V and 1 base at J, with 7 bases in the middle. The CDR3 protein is CASSSDRNTGELFF. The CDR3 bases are TGTGCCAGCAGTTCCGACAGGAACACCGGGGAGCTGTTTTTT.

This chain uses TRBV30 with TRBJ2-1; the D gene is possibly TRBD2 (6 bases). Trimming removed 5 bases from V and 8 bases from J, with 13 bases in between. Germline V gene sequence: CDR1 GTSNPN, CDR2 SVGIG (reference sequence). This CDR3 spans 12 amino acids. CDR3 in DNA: TGTGCCTGGGGGGGGTTAACCGATGAGCAGTTCTTC. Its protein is CAWGGLTDEQFF. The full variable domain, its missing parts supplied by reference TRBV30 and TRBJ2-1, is SQTIHQWPATLVQPVGSPLSLECTVEGTSNPNLYWYRQAAGRGLQLLFYSVGIGQISSEVPQNLSASRPQDRQFILSSKKLLLSDSGFYLCAWGGLTDEQFFGPGTRLTVL.

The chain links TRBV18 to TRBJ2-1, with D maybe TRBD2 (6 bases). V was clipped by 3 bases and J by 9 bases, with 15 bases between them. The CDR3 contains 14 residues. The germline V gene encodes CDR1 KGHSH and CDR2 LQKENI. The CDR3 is CASSPGLTRGEQFF. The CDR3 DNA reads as TGTGCCAGCTCACCGGGACTTACAAGGGGTGAGCAGTTCTTC. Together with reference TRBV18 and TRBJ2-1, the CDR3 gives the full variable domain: NAGVMQNPRHLVRRRGQEARLRCSPMKGHSHVYWYRQLPEEGLKFMVYLQKENIIDESGMPKERFSAEFPKEGPSILRIQQVVRGDSAAYFCASSPGLTRGEQFFGPGTRLTVL.

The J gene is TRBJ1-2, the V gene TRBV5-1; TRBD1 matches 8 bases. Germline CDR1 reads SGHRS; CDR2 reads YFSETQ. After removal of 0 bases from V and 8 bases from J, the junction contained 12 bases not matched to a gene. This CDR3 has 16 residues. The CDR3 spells CASSLAGQGTSWGYTF. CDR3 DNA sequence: TGCGCCAGCAGCTTGGCCGGACAGGGAACTTCTTGGGGCTACACCTTC.

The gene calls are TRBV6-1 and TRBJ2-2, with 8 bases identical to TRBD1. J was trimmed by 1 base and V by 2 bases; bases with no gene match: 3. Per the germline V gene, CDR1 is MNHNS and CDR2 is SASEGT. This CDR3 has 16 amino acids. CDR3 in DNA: TGTGCCAGCAGTGAATATGGGACAGGGAACACCGGGGAGCTGTTTTTT. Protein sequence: CASSEYGTGNTGELFF.

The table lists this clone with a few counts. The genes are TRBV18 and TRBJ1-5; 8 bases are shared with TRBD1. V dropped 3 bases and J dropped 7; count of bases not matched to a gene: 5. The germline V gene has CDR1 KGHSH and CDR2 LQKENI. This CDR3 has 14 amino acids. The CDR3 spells CASSPRTGSQPQHF. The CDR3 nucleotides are TGTGCCAGCTCACCCCGGACAGGGTCGCAGCCCCAGCATTTT.

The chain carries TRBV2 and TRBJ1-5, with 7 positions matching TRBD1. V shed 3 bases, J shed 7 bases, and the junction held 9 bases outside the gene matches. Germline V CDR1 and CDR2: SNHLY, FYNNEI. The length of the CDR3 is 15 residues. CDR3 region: CASSELQGTSQPQHF. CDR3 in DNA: TGTGCCAGCAGTGAGTTACAGGGGACATCCCAGCCCCAGCATTTT.

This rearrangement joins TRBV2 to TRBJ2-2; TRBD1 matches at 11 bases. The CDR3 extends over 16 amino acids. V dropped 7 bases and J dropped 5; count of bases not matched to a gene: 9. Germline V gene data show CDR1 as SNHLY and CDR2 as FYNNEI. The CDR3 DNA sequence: TGTGCCAGCATGAGGGACAGGGGGTGGGGTACCGGGGAGCTGTTTTTT. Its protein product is CASMRDRGWGTGELFF.

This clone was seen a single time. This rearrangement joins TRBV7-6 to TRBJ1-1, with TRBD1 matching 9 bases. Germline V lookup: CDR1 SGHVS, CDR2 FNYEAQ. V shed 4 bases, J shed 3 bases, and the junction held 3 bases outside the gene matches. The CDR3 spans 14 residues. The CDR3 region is CASSYRGLDTEAFF. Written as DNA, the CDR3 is TGTGCCAGCAGCTACAGGGGGCTGGACACTGAAGCTTTCTTT.

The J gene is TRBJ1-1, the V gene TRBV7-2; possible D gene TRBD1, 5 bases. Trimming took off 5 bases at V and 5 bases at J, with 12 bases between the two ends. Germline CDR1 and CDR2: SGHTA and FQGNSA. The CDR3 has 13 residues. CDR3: CASSLGQGTEAFF. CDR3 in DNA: TGTGCCAGCAGCCTAGGTCAGGGAACTGAAGCTTTCTTT.

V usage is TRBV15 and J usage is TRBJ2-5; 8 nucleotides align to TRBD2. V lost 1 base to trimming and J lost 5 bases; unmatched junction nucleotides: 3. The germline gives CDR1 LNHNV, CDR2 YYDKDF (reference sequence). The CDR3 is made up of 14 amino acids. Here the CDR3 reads CATSRGTSRETQYF. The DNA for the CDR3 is TGTGCCACCAGCAGAGGGACTAGCCGGGAGACCCAGTACTTC.

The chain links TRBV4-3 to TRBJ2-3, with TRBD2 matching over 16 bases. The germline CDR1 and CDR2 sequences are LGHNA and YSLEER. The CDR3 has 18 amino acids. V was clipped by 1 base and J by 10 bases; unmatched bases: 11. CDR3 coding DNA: TGCGCCAGCAGCCAAGCCGGGACTAGCGGGGGGGCCTTCATTTCGCAGTATTTT. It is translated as CASSQAGTSGGAFISQYF.

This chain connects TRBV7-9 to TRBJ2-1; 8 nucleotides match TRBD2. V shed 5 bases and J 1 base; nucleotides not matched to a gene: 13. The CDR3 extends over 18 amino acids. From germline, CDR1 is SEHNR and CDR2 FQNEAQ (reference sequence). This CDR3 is CASSNLRGAEPSYNEQFF. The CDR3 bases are TGTGCCAGCAGCAACCTGCGGGGGGCGGAGCCATCCTACAATGAGCAGTTCTTC.

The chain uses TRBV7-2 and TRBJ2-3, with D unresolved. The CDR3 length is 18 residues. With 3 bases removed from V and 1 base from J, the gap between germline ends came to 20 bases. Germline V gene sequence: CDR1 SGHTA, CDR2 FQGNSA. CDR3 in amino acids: CASSLSAPRGEGTDTQYF. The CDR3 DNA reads TGTGCCAGCAGCTTGTCGGCCCCCCGCGGAGAGGGCACAGATACGCAGTATTTT.

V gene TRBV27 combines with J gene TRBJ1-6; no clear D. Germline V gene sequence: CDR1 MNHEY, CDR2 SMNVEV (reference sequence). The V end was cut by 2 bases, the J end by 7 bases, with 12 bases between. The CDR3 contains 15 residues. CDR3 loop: CASSLGYSQNSPLHF. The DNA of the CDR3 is TGTGCCAGCAGTTTAGGTTACAGCCAAAATTCACCCCTCCACTTT.

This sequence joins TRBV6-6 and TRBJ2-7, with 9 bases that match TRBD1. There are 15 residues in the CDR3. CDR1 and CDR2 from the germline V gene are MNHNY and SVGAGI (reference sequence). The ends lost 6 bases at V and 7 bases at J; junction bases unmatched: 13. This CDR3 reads CASRPVRDRDLEQYF. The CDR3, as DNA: TGTGCCAGCAGACCGGTCCGGGACAGGGATCTGGAGCAGTACTTC.

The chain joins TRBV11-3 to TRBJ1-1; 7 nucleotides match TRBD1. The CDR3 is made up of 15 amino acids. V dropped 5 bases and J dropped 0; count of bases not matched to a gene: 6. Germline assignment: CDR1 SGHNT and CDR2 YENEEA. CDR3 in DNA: TGTGCCAGCAGCATCGGGACAGCCATGAACACTGAAGCTTTCTTT. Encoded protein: CASSIGTAMNTEAFF.

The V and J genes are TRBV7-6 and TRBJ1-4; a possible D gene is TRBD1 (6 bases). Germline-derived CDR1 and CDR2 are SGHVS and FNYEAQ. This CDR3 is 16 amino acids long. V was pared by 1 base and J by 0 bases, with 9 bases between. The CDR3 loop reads CASSLDRAATNEKLFF. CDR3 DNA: TGTGCCAGCAGCTTAGACAGGGCCGCAACTAATGAAAAACTGTTTTTT.

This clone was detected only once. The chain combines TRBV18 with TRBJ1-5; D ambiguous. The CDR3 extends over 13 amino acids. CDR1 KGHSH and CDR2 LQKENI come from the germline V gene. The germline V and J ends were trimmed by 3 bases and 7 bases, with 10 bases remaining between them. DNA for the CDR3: TGTGCCAGCTCACCCGCGGGAGAGCAGCCCCAGCATTTT. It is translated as CASSPAGEQPQHF.

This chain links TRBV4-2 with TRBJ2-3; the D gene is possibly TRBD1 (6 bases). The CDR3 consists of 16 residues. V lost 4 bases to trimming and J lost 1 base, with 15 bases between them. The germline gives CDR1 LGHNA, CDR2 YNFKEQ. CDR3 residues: CASSPMDSEGTDTQYF. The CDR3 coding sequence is TGTGCCAGCAGCCCGATGGACAGCGAAGGCACAGATACGCAGTATTTT.

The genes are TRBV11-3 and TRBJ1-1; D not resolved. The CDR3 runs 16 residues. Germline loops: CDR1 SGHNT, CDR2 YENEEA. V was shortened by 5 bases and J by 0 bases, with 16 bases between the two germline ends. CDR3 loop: CASSPQLGVMNTEAFF. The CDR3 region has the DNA TGTGCCAGCAGCCCGCAGCTGGGCGTAATGAACACTGAAGCTTTCTTT.

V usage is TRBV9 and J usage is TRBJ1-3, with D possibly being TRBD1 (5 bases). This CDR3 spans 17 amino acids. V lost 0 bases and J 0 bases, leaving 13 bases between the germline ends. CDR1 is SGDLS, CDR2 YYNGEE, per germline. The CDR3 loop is CASSVGQQARSGNTIYF. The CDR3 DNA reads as TGTGCCAGCAGCGTAGGTCAACAGGCCCGCTCTGGAAACACCATATATTTT.